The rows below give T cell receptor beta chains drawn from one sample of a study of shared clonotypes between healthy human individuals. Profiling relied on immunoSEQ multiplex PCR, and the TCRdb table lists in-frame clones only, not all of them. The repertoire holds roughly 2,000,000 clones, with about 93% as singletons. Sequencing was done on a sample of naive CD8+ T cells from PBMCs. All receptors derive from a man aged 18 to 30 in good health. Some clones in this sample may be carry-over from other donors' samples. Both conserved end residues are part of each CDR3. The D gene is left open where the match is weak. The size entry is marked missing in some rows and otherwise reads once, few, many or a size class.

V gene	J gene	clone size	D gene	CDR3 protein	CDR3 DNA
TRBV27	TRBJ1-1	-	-	CASSLRSGDTEAFF	TGTGCCAGCAGTTTACGCTCAGGGGACACTGAAGCTTTCTTT
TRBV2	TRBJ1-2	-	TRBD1	CASSGLRDRTFSYGYTF	TGTGCCAGCAGTGGACTCCGGGACAGAACCTTTTCCTATGGCTACACCTTC
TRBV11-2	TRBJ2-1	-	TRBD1	CASSYTGGVSNEQFF	TGTGCCAGCAGCTACACAGGGGGCGTCTCGAATGAGCAGTTCTTC
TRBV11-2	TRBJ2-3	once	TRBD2	CASSSRTSGSLHTQYF	TGTGCCAGCAGCTCAAGGACTAGCGGGAGTCTTCACACGCAGTATTTT
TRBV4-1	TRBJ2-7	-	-	CASSQEPLASSYEQYF	TGCGCCAGCAGCCAAGAGCCCTTAGCGAGTTCCTACGAGCAGTACTTC
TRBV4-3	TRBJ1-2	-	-	CASSQEIRWNNYGYTF	TGCGCCAGCAGCCAAGAGATCAGGTGGAACAACTATGGCTACACCTTC
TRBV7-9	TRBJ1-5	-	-	CASSRGQHNQPQHF	TGTGCCAGCAGCCGGGGGCAGCACAATCAGCCCCAGCATTTT
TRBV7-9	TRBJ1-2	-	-	CASSRDGRYGYTF	TGTGCCAGCAGTCGGGACGGACGATATGGCTACACCTTC
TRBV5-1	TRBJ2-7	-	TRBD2	CASSLALAGVHEQYF	TGCGCCAGCAGCTTGGCCTTAGCGGGAGTCCACGAGCAGTACTTC
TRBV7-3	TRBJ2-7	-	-	CASSPAHVEEGLEQYF	TGTGCCAGCAGCCCCGCACACGTGGAAGAAGGTCTCGAGCAGTACTTC
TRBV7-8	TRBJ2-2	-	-	CASNGGWSAGELFF	TGTGCCAGCAACGGGGGTTGGTCAGCCGGGGAGCTGTTTTTT
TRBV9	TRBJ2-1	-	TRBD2	CASSVFTRTSGYNEQFF	TGTGCCAGCAGCGTCTTCACTAGGACTAGCGGCTACAATGAGCAGTTCTTC